This entry concerns a single TCR beta chain. Antigen unknown. The data were obtained in a study of lymphopenia after photon versus proton radiotherapy. Study-wide results and caveats: Larger post-nadir TCR diversity loss correlated inversely with survival in deceased patients. Photon-treated patients lost naive T cells and TCR diversity; proton-treated stayed stable.

The CDR3 consists of 16 residues. Germline trimming cut 4 bases from V and 5 bases from J; bases unmatched to any gene: 7. Germline V gene sequence: CDR1 SGHRS, CDR2 YFSETQ. Measured with immunoSEQ multiplex PCR; TCRdb has only the in-frame clones, and not every one. The repertoire holds roughly 67,000 clones, with around 90% as singletons. The sample in question was peripheral blood, obtained from a patient treated with photon-based radiotherapy. V is TRBV5-1 and J is TRBJ2-3, with TRBD2 matching 13 bases. The receptor's source is a woman in her 70s with pancreatic cancer. The CDR3 reads CASSIGLAGDVDTQYF. CDR3 nucleotide sequence: TGCGCCAGCAGCATAGGACTAGCGGGGGACGTAGATACGCAGTATTTT. The variable domain in full, with the rest retrieved from reference TRBV5-1 and TRBJ2-3, is KAGVTQTPRYLIKTRGQQVTLSCSPISGHRSVSWYQQTPGQGLQFLFEYFSETQRNKGNFPGRFSGRQFSNSRSEMNVSTLELGDSALYLCASSIGLAGDVDTQYFGPGTRLTVL.